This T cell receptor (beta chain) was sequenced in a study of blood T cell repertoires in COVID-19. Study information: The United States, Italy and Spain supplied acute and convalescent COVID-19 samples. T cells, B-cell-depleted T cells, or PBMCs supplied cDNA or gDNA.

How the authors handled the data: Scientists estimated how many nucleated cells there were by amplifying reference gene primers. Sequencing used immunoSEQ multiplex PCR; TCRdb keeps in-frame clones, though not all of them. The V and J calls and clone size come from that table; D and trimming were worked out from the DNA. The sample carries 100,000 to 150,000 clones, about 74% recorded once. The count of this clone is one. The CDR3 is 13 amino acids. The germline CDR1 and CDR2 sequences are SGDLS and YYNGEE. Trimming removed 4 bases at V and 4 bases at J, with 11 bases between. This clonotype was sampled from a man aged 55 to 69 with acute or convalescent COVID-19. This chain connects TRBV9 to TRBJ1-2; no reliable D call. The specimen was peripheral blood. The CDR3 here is CASSPGRGYGYTF. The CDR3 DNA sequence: TGTGCCAGCAGCCCAGGTCGGGGCTATGGCTACACCTTC.